This is a list of T cell receptor beta chains from one sample in a study of shared T cell receptors in the human thymus. Assay: immunoSEQ multiplex PCR; the TCRdb copy retains only in-frame clones and omits some. This sample yields 500,000 to 750,000 clones, of which 85% to 90% are seen a single time; 0.0095% to 0.011% belongs to the top ten. These data were also filed under a second study, of human thymus T cells.

Material: thymocytes. Receptors were obtained from a boy less than two years old with a congenital heart defect. The CDR3 runs from the conserved cysteine through the conserved F or W. A D gene is named only where the DNA matches it firmly. Only some rows state a clone size, as once, few, many or a class for expanded clones.

V: TRBV29-1
D: TRBD2
size: -
J: TRBJ2-3
CDR3: CSVEDQRETGTDTQYF
DNA: TGCAGCGTTGAAGATCAGCGGGAGACAGGCACAGATACGCAGTATTTT

V: TRBV27
D: -
size: -
J: TRBJ1-5
CDR3: CASSLLAGSNQPQHF
DNA: TGTGCCAGCAGTTTATTAGCAGGGAGCAATCAGCCCCAGCATTTT

V: TRBV14
D: -
size: -
J: TRBJ2-3
CDR3: CASSLYTDTQYF
DNA: TGTGCCAGCAGCCTCTACACAGATACGCAGTATTTT

V: TRBV4-2
D: TRBD2
size: -
J: TRBJ2-1
CDR3: CASSQTLISGTSGRGRRFF
DNA: TGTGCCAGCAGCCAGACCCTCATCTCCGGGACTAGCGGGAGGGGGAGGCGGTTCTTC

V: TRBV18
D: -
size: -
J: TRBJ2-7
CDR3: CASSPRRREGDYEQYF
DNA: TGTGCCAGCTCACCACGGAGGCGGGAAGGGGACTACGAGCAGTACTTC

V: TRBV19
D: -
size: few
J: TRBJ1-5
CDR3: CASRPPGKGQPQHF
DNA: TGTGCCAGCCGCCCCCCAGGGAAGGGCCAGCCCCAGCATTTT

V: TRBV18
D: -
size: -
J: TRBJ2-7
CDR3: CASSRERDRWSSYEQYF
DNA: TGTGCCAGCTCACGCGAAAGAGACAGGTGGAGCTCCTACGAGCAGTACTTC

V: TRBV11-2
D: -
size: -
J: TRBJ2-7
CDR3: CASSLAPPAAVSYEQYF
DNA: TGTGCCAGCAGCTTAGCCCCTCCAGCCGCGGTCTCCTACGAGCAGTACTTC

V: TRBV5-6
D: TRBD2
size: few
J: TRBJ2-7
CDR3: CASKAGRTYEQYF
DNA: TGTGCCAGCAAAGCGGGGAGAACCTACGAGCAGTACTTC

V: TRBV27
D: TRBD1
size: -
J: TRBJ2-7
CDR3: CASSLWPGQGFHEQYF
DNA: TGTGCCAGCAGTTTATGGCCGGGACAGGGGTTTCACGAGCAGTACTTC

V: TRBV19
D: TRBD2
size: -
J: TRBJ2-1
CDR3: CASSMGLAAYNEQFF
DNA: TGTGCCAGTAGTATGGGACTAGCGGCGTACAATGAGCAGTTCTTC

V: TRBV6-1
D: -
size: -
J: TRBJ2-7
CDR3: CASSAEDNPYEQYF
DNA: TGTGCCAGCAGTGCCGAGGATAACCCCTACGAGCAGTACTTC

V: TRBV28
D: TRBD1
size: -
J: TRBJ1-1
CDR3: CASSSRDRGHAEAFF
DNA: TGTGCCAGCAGTTCCCGGGACAGGGGGCACGCTGAAGCTTTCTTT

V: TRBV5-6
D: -
size: -
J: TRBJ2-7
CDR3: CASSYLGGRGPRRFYEQYF
DNA: TGTGCCAGCAGCTATTTGGGGGGTCGCGGGCCTCGTCGTTTCTACGAGCAGTACTTC

V: TRBV5-1
D: TRBD1
size: -
J: TRBJ1-1
CDR3: CASSLGNRDRSTEAFF
DNA: TGCGCCAGCAGCTTGGGGAACAGGGACAGGAGCACTGAAGCTTTCTTT

V: TRBV9
D: -
size: -
J: TRBJ2-4
CDR3: CASSVAQQGAKNIQYF
DNA: TGTGCCAGCAGCGTAGCCCAACAGGGAGCCAAAAACATTCAGTACTTC

V: TRBV7-9
D: -
size: -
J: TRBJ2-5
CDR3: CASSFPGLQRGTQYF
DNA: TGTGCCAGCAGCTTTCCGGGACTCCAGCGAGGGACCCAGTACTTC

V: TRBV10-3
D: TRBD1
size: once
J: TRBJ1-1
CDR3: CAIRKGTGLNTEAFF
DNA: TGTGCCATCAGGAAAGGGACAGGCCTGAACACTGAAGCTTTCTTT

V: TRBV19
D: -
size: -
J: TRBJ2-2
CDR3: CASIWAVNTGELFF
DNA: TGTGCCAGTATTTGGGCAGTGAACACCGGGGAGCTGTTTTTT

V: TRBV2
D: TRBD2
size: -
J: TRBJ2-1
CDR3: CASSPRGSGSEQFF
DNA: TGTGCCAGCAGCCCCCGGGGTAGCGGGAGTGAGCAGTTCTTC